A selection of T cell receptor beta chains follows, all from one sample in a study of Graves' ophthalmopathy and Graves' hyperthyroidism. TCRdb recomputed calls from the multiplex PCR reads with MiXCR, one row per CDR3 protein. The sample carries about 1.2 million distinct CDR3 sequences, around a third recorded once. Specimen: peripheral blood or thyroid tissue (not recorded which). Source of these receptors: an adult man with Graves' hyperthyroidism. Each CDR3 is given with its conserved first and last residue. The order of the fields is V gene, clone size, D gene, J gene, CDR3 DNA, CDR3 protein. The D gene is left open where the match is weak. Clone size is stated in some rows and not others, as once, few, many or a class when expanded.

v_gene: TRBV5-1; abundance: few; d_gene: -; j_gene: TRBJ2-7; CDR3nt: TGCGCCAGCAGCCCCCTCCAATTGGACAGAGACTACGAGCAGTACTTC; CDR3aa: CASSPLQLDRDYEQYF
v_gene: TRBV4-3; abundance: -; d_gene: -; j_gene: TRBJ2-5; CDR3nt: TGCGCCAGCAGCCCCGCGACGGGACTTTTAGAGACCCAGTACTTC; CDR3aa: CASSPATGLLETQYF
v_gene: TRBV10-3; abundance: many; d_gene: -; j_gene: TRBJ1-1; CDR3nt: TGTGCCAGCAGGCGACAGGAATTCGACACTGAAGCTTTCTTT; CDR3aa: CASRRQEFDTEAFF
v_gene: TRBV10-2; abundance: -; d_gene: TRBD2; j_gene: TRBJ2-2; CDR3nt: TGCGACAGCAGTGGCGCGGGGGCGAACACCGGGGAGCTGTTTTTT; CDR3aa: CDSSGAGANTGELFF
v_gene: TRBV29-1; abundance: -; d_gene: TRBD2; j_gene: TRBJ2-5; CDR3nt: TGCAGCGTGTGGGGGCGGGAGGGAGAGACCCAGTACTTC; CDR3aa: CSVWGREGETQYF
v_gene: TRBV20-1; abundance: -; d_gene: -; j_gene: TRBJ1-5; CDR3nt: TGCAGTTCCCTCGGGGGGGATCAGCCCCAGCATTTT; CDR3aa: CSSLGGDQPQHF
v_gene: TRBV6-5; abundance: many; d_gene: -; j_gene: TRBJ2-5; CDR3nt: TGTGCCAGCAGTTACACAGACCAAGGTTCCCAGTACTTC; CDR3aa: CASSYTDQGSQYF
v_gene: TRBV20-1; abundance: many; d_gene: -; j_gene: TRBJ1-2; CDR3nt: TGCAGTGCTAGTAATAGGTTGAGGGGCTACACCTTC; CDR3aa: CSASNRLRGYTF
v_gene: TRBV7-6; abundance: -; d_gene: -; j_gene: TRBJ2-7; CDR3nt: TGTGCCAGCAGCTCCGACCCGGACGGAGCGCCCTACAATGAGCAGTACTTC; CDR3aa: CASSSDPDGAPYNEQYF
v_gene: TRBV5-1; abundance: many; d_gene: -; j_gene: TRBJ2-5; CDR3nt: TGCGCCAGCAGCTACGGACTGTCACAAGGGGAAGAGACCCAGTACTTC; CDR3aa: CASSYGLSQGEETQYF
v_gene: TRBV19; abundance: -; d_gene: -; j_gene: TRBJ1-6; CDR3nt: TGTGCCTGGAGTGTTAAAGGGTGGGGGGGGGCACCCCTCCACTTT; CDR3aa: CAWSVKGWGGAPLHF
v_gene: TRBV19; abundance: few; d_gene: TRBD2; j_gene: TRBJ2-7; CDR3nt: TGTGCCAGTAGTATGCTCACTAGCGGGAGTGTTTACGAGCAGTACTTC; CDR3aa: CASSMLTSGSVYEQYF
v_gene: TRBV5-4; abundance: -; d_gene: -; j_gene: TRBJ1-1; CDR3nt: TGTGCCAGCAGCTCCCCCCACGAGGCTTTGAACACTGAAGCTTTCTTT; CDR3aa: CASSSPHEALNTEAFF
v_gene: TRBV5-1; abundance: -; d_gene: -; j_gene: TRBJ1-3; CDR3nt: TGCGCCAGCAGCCCCAACGCCGGTTCTGGAAACACCATATATTTT; CDR3aa: CASSPNAGSGNTIYF
v_gene: TRBV25-1; abundance: -; d_gene: TRBD1; j_gene: TRBJ2-7; CDR3nt: TGTGCCAGCAGTTTCCGGGACAGGGGGCGCGAGCAGTACTTC; CDR3aa: CASSFRDRGREQYF
v_gene: TRBV14; abundance: -; d_gene: -; j_gene: TRBJ2-7; CDR3nt: TGTGCCAGCAGCCAAGTCGGCCAGCGGGTCTCCTACGAGCAGTACTTC; CDR3aa: CASSQVGQRVSYEQYF
v_gene: TRBV10-3; abundance: -; d_gene: TRBD1; j_gene: TRBJ2-7; CDR3nt: TGTGCCATCAGTGAGTCACCCAAACTCCGACAGGGGGAAAGAACCTACGAGCAGTACTTC; CDR3aa: CAISESPKLRQGERTYEQYF
v_gene: TRBV11-2; abundance: once; d_gene: TRBD1; j_gene: TRBJ1-3; CDR3nt: TGTGCCAGCAGCTCCTACAGGGGGTCCTACTCTGGAAACACCATATATTTT; CDR3aa: CASSSYRGSYSGNTIYF
v_gene: TRBV19; abundance: -; d_gene: -; j_gene: TRBJ1-1; CDR3nt: TGTGCCAGCCAAATCACAGGGACTGAAGCTTTCTTT; CDR3aa: CASQITGTEAFF
v_gene: TRBV11-2; abundance: once; d_gene: TRBD1; j_gene: TRBJ2-6; CDR3nt: TGTGCCAGCAGCCCCGTTCGTGGACAGGTCTCCGGGGCCAACGTCCTGACTTTC; CDR3aa: CASSPVRGQVSGANVLTF
v_gene: TRBV12-3/TRBV12-4; abundance: many; d_gene: -; j_gene: TRBJ1-1; CDR3nt: TGTGCCAGCAGTGTAACAGGGAAGTCGGCTGAAGCTTTCTTT; CDR3aa: CASSVTGKSAEAFF
v_gene: TRBV25-1; abundance: -; d_gene: -; j_gene: TRBJ1-1; CDR3nt: TGTGCCAGCAGTGAGAGGAGGGGCGGCCAGGAACCGCGAATGAACACTGAAGCTTTCTTT; CDR3aa: CASSERRGGQEPRMNTEAFF
v_gene: TRBV18; abundance: -; d_gene: -; j_gene: TRBJ2-7; CDR3nt: TGTGCCAGCAGTCTTATAGGGTTCGAGGAGCAGTACTTC; CDR3aa: CASSLIGFEEQYF
v_gene: TRBV29-1; abundance: -; d_gene: -; j_gene: TRBJ2-7; CDR3nt: TGCAGCGTCGTGGGGCAGTACTTC; CDR3aa: CSVVGQYF
v_gene: TRBV7-2; abundance: many; d_gene: -; j_gene: TRBJ1-5; CDR3nt: TGTGCCAGCAGCTTATACTCGCAGCCTGGCAATCAGCCCCAGCATTTT; CDR3aa: CASSLYSQPGNQPQHF
v_gene: TRBV20-1; abundance: few; d_gene: TRBD1; j_gene: TRBJ2-7; CDR3nt: TGCAGTGCTCCCGGGACAGTGGACCTTTCCGAGCAGTACTTC; CDR3aa: CSAPGTVDLSEQYF
v_gene: TRBV10-3; abundance: -; d_gene: -; j_gene: TRBJ1-2; CDR3nt: TGTGCCATCAGTGAGCCAGGGCAGAACTATGGCTACACCTTC; CDR3aa: CAISEPGQNYGYTF
v_gene: TRBV7-2; abundance: many; d_gene: TRBD2; j_gene: TRBJ2-7; CDR3nt: TGTGCCAGCAGCCGGGGGGGACTAGCGCCCTCCTACGAGCAGTACTTC; CDR3aa: CASSRGGLAPSYEQYF
v_gene: TRBV20-1; abundance: many; d_gene: TRBD2; j_gene: TRBJ2-7; CDR3nt: TGCAGTGCCGATACGACTAGCGGGAGCGAGCAGTACTTC; CDR3aa: CSADTTSGSEQYF
v_gene: TRBV30; abundance: few; d_gene: -; j_gene: TRBJ1-1; CDR3nt: TGTGCCTGGACTACAGGGAGGTGGAACACTGAAGCTTTCTTT; CDR3aa: CAWTTGRWNTEAFF
v_gene: TRBV14; abundance: few; d_gene: -; j_gene: TRBJ2-5; CDR3nt: TGTGCCAGCAGCCAATTTCAAGTCAGCAAAGAGACCCAGTACTTC; CDR3aa: CASSQFQVSKETQYF
v_gene: TRBV2; abundance: -; d_gene: -; j_gene: TRBJ2-7; CDR3nt: TGTGCCAGCAACCTACAAGGAGTCTCCTACGAGCAGTACTTC; CDR3aa: CASNLQGVSYEQYF
v_gene: TRBV2; abundance: -; d_gene: -; j_gene: TRBJ1-1; CDR3nt: TGTGCCAGCAGCAGCCGGACTCATGAAGCTTTCTTT; CDR3aa: CASSSRTHEAFF
v_gene: TRBV19; abundance: many; d_gene: -; j_gene: TRBJ2-6; CDR3nt: TGTGCCAGCCGACCTAAACCGGGGGCCAACGTCCTGACTTTC; CDR3aa: CASRPKPGANVLTF
v_gene: TRBV5-1; abundance: -; d_gene: TRBD1; j_gene: TRBJ2-7; CDR3nt: TGCGCCAGCAGCCTAGGACAGGGCTACAATGAGCAGTACTTC; CDR3aa: CASSLGQGYNEQYF
v_gene: TRBV18; abundance: -; d_gene: -; j_gene: TRBJ2-5; CDR3nt: TGTGCCAGCTCACCACCCAGCGCCTGGGAGACCCAGTACTTC; CDR3aa: CASSPPSAWETQYF
v_gene: TRBV7-2; abundance: many; d_gene: TRBD1; j_gene: TRBJ1-4; CDR3nt: TGTGCCAGCAGGAACAGGGGATCTAATGAAAAACTGTTTTTT; CDR3aa: CASRNRGSNEKLFF
v_gene: TRBV7-2; abundance: many; d_gene: TRBD1; j_gene: TRBJ1-1; CDR3nt: TGTGCCAGCAGCAGGGACAGGGGAACCACTGAAGCTTTCTTT; CDR3aa: CASSRDRGTTEAFF
v_gene: TRBV7-3; abundance: -; d_gene: -; j_gene: TRBJ2-5; CDR3nt: TGTGCCAGCAGCTTAGTGGAAGGTCAGCCCCAGTACTTC; CDR3aa: CASSLVEGQPQYF
v_gene: TRBV20-1; abundance: -; d_gene: -; j_gene: TRBJ2-3; CDR3nt: TGCAGTGCTAGAGGTCACAGCCCCCTAACAGATACGCAGTATTTT; CDR3aa: CSARGHSPLTDTQYF
v_gene: TRBV7-2; abundance: -; d_gene: -; j_gene: TRBJ2-7; CDR3nt: TGTGCCAGCAGCTTAGATCAGTGGGACGCCGAGCAGTACTTC; CDR3aa: CASSLDQWDAEQYF
v_gene: TRBV19; abundance: -; d_gene: TRBD2; j_gene: TRBJ2-7; CDR3nt: TGTGCCAGTAGTTCCCCGGCAACTAGCGGGGGGTTTTCCTACGAGCAGTACTTC; CDR3aa: CASSSPATSGGFSYEQYF
v_gene: TRBV10-3; abundance: -; d_gene: -; j_gene: TRBJ2-2; CDR3nt: TGTGCCATCACGGAGACCGGGGAGCTGTTTTTT; CDR3aa: CAITETGELFF
v_gene: TRBV7-2; abundance: many; d_gene: -; j_gene: TRBJ1-5; CDR3nt: TGTGCCAGCAGCTTAGCGGCCAGGGTGGACAATCAGCCCCAGCATTTT; CDR3aa: CASSLAARVDNQPQHF
v_gene: TRBV19; abundance: many; d_gene: TRBD1; j_gene: TRBJ1-2; CDR3nt: TGTGCCAGTAGGGGACAGGGATTCACTGGCTACACCTTC; CDR3aa: CASRGQGFTGYTF
v_gene: TRBV15; abundance: many; d_gene: -; j_gene: TRBJ1-6; CDR3nt: TGTGCCACCAGCAAAGGGGGGGCTGGGCGACCCCTCCACTTT; CDR3aa: CATSKGGAGRPLHF
v_gene: TRBV2; abundance: -; d_gene: -; j_gene: TRBJ2-7; CDR3nt: TGTGCCAGCAGTGAACAGGGGGGCTACGGGCAGTACTTC; CDR3aa: CASSEQGGYGQYF
v_gene: TRBV25-1; abundance: many; d_gene: -; j_gene: TRBJ1-2; CDR3nt: TGTGCCAGCAGCTTTGGGAGGGGTGATGGCTACACCTTC; CDR3aa: CASSFGRGDGYTF
v_gene: TRBV12-3/TRBV12-4; abundance: few; d_gene: TRBD1; j_gene: TRBJ2-7; CDR3nt: TGTGCCAGCAGTTCCAGGACAGGGGGCTTATACGAGCAGTACTTC; CDR3aa: CASSSRTGGLYEQYF
v_gene: TRBV11-2; abundance: many; d_gene: -; j_gene: TRBJ2-2; CDR3nt: TGTGCCAGCAGCCGGGATCGCGTGGTCGGGGAGCTGTTTTTT; CDR3aa: CASSRDRVVGELFF